The 25 T cell receptor beta chains in this list originate from one sample, sequenced in a study of naive and memory T cell subsets. Whole-study findings and limits: Possibly reflecting memory cells re-expressing CD45RA, a few larger clonotypes occurred in naive repertoires, especially CD8.

Two oligonucleotides, mixed equimolar, formed the beta constant-region primer covering TRBC1 and TRBC2. Four rounds of PCR amplified the ligated cDNA using nested alpha and beta constant-region primers plus SP2. TCRdb analysed the UMI-ligation and nested PCR reads with MiXCR anew, one entry per CDR3 protein. The sample carries over 110,000 distinct CDR3 sequences, about a fifth recorded once. No antigen has been identified for these receptors. Sequenced: naive CD8+ T cells from blood. All receptors come from a human donor in good health.

This clonotype was recorded a few times. The chain employs TRBV7-2 and TRBJ2-1, with 11 nucleotides matching TRBD2. Germline CDR1 reads SGHTA; CDR2 reads FQGNSA. The CDR3 covers 14 residues. J lost 7 bases, V lost 3 bases, and 2 bases had no gene match. The CDR3 region is CASSFTSGSNEQFF. CDR3 bases: TGTGCCAGCAGCTTCACTAGCGGGAGTAATGAGCAGTTCTTC. The entire variable domain, with the rest obtained from reference TRBV7-2 and TRBJ2-1, is as follows: GAGVSQSPSNKVTEKGKDVELRCDPISGHTALYWYRQSLGQGLEFLIYFQGNSAPDKSGLPSDRFSAERTGGSVSTLTIQRTQQEDSAVYLCASSFTSGSNEQFFGPGTRLTVL.

This clonotype came up a few times. This chain joins TRBV5-6 and TRBJ2-1; 10 nucleotides match TRBD2. The trim removed 0 bases at V and 10 bases at J, leaving 4 bases unmatched. The CDR3 runs to 14 residues. Per the germline V gene, CDR1 is SGHDT and CDR2 is YYEEEE. The CDR3, as DNA: TGTGCCAGCAGCTTGGAACTAGCGGGATCGGAGCAGTTCTTC. It yields the protein CASSLELAGSEQFF.

The chain is built from TRBV6-5 and TRBJ1-2; 11 positions agree with TRBD1. The CDR3 length is 17 residues. J was trimmed by 2 bases and V by 4 bases; bases with no gene match: 9. CDR1 and CDR2 (germline): MNHEY, SVGAGI. CDR3 protein: CASSLMPGDRGNYGYTF. CDR3 DNA sequence: TGTGCCAGCAGTTTGATGCCGGGGGACAGGGGGAACTATGGCTACACCTTC.

The chain uses TRBV19 and TRBJ2-7, with D tentatively TRBD2 (7 bases). The V and J ends lost 5 bases and 2 bases respectively, with 10 bases between them. There are 13 residues in the CDR3. The germline CDR1 and CDR2 sequences are LNHDA and SQIVND (reference sequence). The CDR3 DNA sequence: TGTGCCAGTAGTTCCGGGGGGCCCTACGAGCAGTACTTC. Its translation is CASSSGGPYEQYF.

This clonotype was counted between two and nine times. The gene calls are TRBV27 and TRBJ2-7; TRBD1 matches 8 bases. Germline V gene lookup returns CDR1 MNHEY and CDR2 SMNVEV (reference sequence). The length of the CDR3 is 16 residues. After removal of 1 base from V and 6 bases from J, the junction contained 11 bases not matched to a gene. The CDR3 coding sequence is TGTGCCAGCAGTTTATTCTTTAACGGACAGGGAGGCGAGCAGTACTTC. Protein sequence: CASSLFFNGQGGEQYF.

This clonotype came up a few times. V and J are TRBV6-2 or TRBV6-3 and TRBJ2-7; D may be TRBD2 (6 bases). Germline CDR1 is MNHEY and CDR2 is SVGEGT. With 0 bases removed from V and 3 bases from J, the gap between germline ends came to 15 bases. CDR3 length: 16 residues. CDR3 DNA sequence: TGTGCCAGCAGTTACTCGATGCGGGACCATCTCTACGAGCAGTACTTC. It is translated as CASSYSMRDHLYEQYF.

This clonotype was counted between two and nine times. The chain couples TRBV5-5 to TRBJ1-5, with D hard to call. This CDR3 contains 14 residues. The V end lost 0 bases, the J end lost 3 bases, and 7 bases lay between the germline ends. CDR1 SGHKS and CDR2 YYEKEE come from the germline V gene (reference sequence). CDR3 sequence: CASSLAPNNQPQHF. The DNA for the CDR3 is TGTGCCAGCAGCTTGGCCCCGAACAATCAGCCCCAGCATTTT.

As to this clonotype: Because the CDR3 is missing its conserved closing phenylalanine or tryptophan, this is likely a read error. This chain links TRBV3-1 with TRBJ2-3; tentatively, D is TRBD2 (5 bases). CDR3 length equals 17 residues. V was pared by 1 base and J by 4 bases, with 18 bases between. Per germline, CDR1 LGHDT and CDR2 YNNKEL (reference sequence). The CDR3 loop reads CASSQGKSGPKADTQYY. CDR3 DNA sequence: TGTGCCAGCAGCCAAGGGAAAAGCGGCCCTAAGGCAGATACGCAGTATTAT.

The J gene is TRBJ2-5, the V gene TRBV28, with TRBD1 matching over 9 bases. With 6 bases clipped from V and 5 bases from J, the junction kept 7 bases outside the gene matches. CDR3 length equals 14 residues. The germline V gene has CDR1 MDHEN and CDR2 SYDVKM. The CDR3 DNA follows: TGTGCCAGCAGCACCTGGGACAGGGAGGAGACCCAGTACTTC. It encodes CASSTWDREETQYF.

V and J are TRBV29-1 and TRBJ2-3, with D possibly TRBD2 on 6 matching bases. V was shortened by 4 bases and J by 5 bases, with 10 bases between the two germline ends. The CDR3 consists of 12 residues. The germline CDR1 and CDR2 sequences are SQVTM and ANQGSEA. Here the CDR3 reads CSVGRELDTQYF. The CDR3 nucleotides are TGCAGCGTTGGGAGGGAATTAGATACGCAGTATTTT.

The chain uses TRBV19 and TRBJ2-1; D might be TRBD2 (6 bases). Between the trimmed V and J ends, which lost 1 base and 0 bases, there was a span of 16 bases. Looked up from germline, CDR1 is LNHDA and CDR2 is SQIVND (reference sequence). The CDR3 is made up of 18 amino acids. The CDR3 nucleotides read TGTGCCAGTAGTATAGGCTTCTGGGGGGAGAGCTCCTACAATGAGCAGTTCTTC. Amino acids: CASSIGFWGESSYNEQFF. The variable domain in full, with the rest retrieved from reference TRBV19 and TRBJ2-1, is DGGITQSPKYLFRKEGQNVTLSCEQNLNHDAMYWYRQDPGQGLRLIYYSQIVNDFQKGDIAEGYSVSREKKESFPLTVTSAQKNPTAFYLCASSIGFWGESSYNEQFFGPGTRLTVL.

In this sample, this clonotype turned up a few times. The gene calls are TRBV28 and TRBJ2-7, with 12 bases matching TRBD2. Germline CDR1 reads MDHEN; CDR2 reads SYDVKM. J gave up 0 bases and V 2 bases, and 5 bases lay outside the gene matches. The CDR3 spans 17 residues. This chain's CDR3 is CASSLGLAGSFSYEQYF. The CDR3 DNA is TGTGCCAGCAGTTTAGGACTAGCGGGATCTTTCTCCTACGAGCAGTACTTC.

The V call is TRBV12-3 or TRBV12-4, the J call TRBJ1-5; 7 bases agree with TRBD1. The CDR3 sequence is 17 residues long. The V segment lost 6 bases and the J segment 3 bases; nucleotides outside the gene matches: 14. The CDR3 region is CASSPGDRLGNNQPQHF. CDR3 in DNA: TGTGCCAGCAGCCCGGGGGACAGACTTGGTAACAATCAGCCCCAGCATTTT.

This clonotype occurred once. This chain connects TRBV9 to TRBJ2-3, with D hard to call. The CDR3 extends over 16 amino acids. Germline V lookup: CDR1 SGDLS, CDR2 YYNGEE. V dropped 3 bases and J dropped 6 bases, with 20 bases sitting between them. The DNA for the CDR3 is TGTGCCAGCAGCGCCTACCTGGACGCTAGGAAGGATACGCAGTATTTT. It encodes CASSAYLDARKDTQYF.

This clonotype has only a few counts. V gene TRBV20-1 combines with J gene TRBJ1-5; D gene ambiguous. CDR1 and CDR2 from the germline V gene are DFQATT and SNEGSKA (reference sequence). The V end was cut by 4 bases, the J end by 5 bases, with 15 bases between. The CDR3 covers 14 residues. The CDR3 region is CSAKGSGGYQPQHF. The CDR3 DNA reads TGCAGTGCTAAAGGATCGGGAGGTTATCAGCCCCAGCATTTT.

The V call is TRBV10-3, the J call TRBJ1-1; D ambiguous. This CDR3 is 13 amino acids long. V lost 2 bases and J lost 1, with 5 bases in between. Per the germline V gene, CDR1 is ENHRY and CDR2 is SYGVKD. CDR3 sequence (DNA): TGTGCCATCAGTGAGCTATCGAACACTGAAGCTTTCTTT. This gives the protein CAISELSNTEAFF.

The CDR3 region has the DNA TGTGCCAGCAGTGCCACCGGGACACGGATGGGGAATGAGCAGTTCTTC. Protein product: CASSATGTRMGNEQFF. This sequence joins TRBV27 and TRBJ2-1, with D possibly being TRBD1 (6 bases). The CDR3 has 16 residues. With 5 bases removed from V and 7 bases from J, the gap between germline ends came to 21 bases. The germline V gene has CDR1 MNHEY and CDR2 SMNVEV (reference sequence).

The V gene is TRBV30, the J gene TRBJ2-7; no clear D gene. Germline CDR1 and CDR2: GTSNPN and SVGIG (reference sequence). The CDR3 covers 13 residues. Trimming took off 1 base at V and 6 bases at J, with 13 bases between the two ends. The CDR3 loop is CAWSATAGAEQYF. The CDR3 DNA reads as TGTGCCTGGAGTGCGACGGCCGGAGCCGAGCAGTACTTC.

This clonotype was seen repeatedly, ten times or more. The chain recombines TRBV5-1 with TRBJ2-6, with 8 bases aligning to TRBD1. The CDR3 is made up of 17 amino acids. Per germline, CDR1 SGHRS and CDR2 YFSETQ. Trimming removed 3 bases from V and 2 bases from J; junction bases left unmatched: 7. CDR3 sequence reads: CASSYTGGTTGANVLTF. In DNA, the CDR3 is TGCGCCAGCAGCTATACAGGGGGTACTACTGGGGCCAACGTCCTGACTTTC.

This clonotype was observed a handful of times. The rearrangement joins TRBV9 to TRBJ2-6; D unresolved. Germline loops: CDR1 SGDLS, CDR2 YYNGEE. V lost 5 bases, J lost 0 bases, and 9 bases lay in between. This CDR3 has 15 amino acids. The CDR3 DNA follows: TGTGCCAGCAGTCCTACAGACTCTGGGGCCAACGTCCTGACTTTC. This sequence encodes CASSPTDSGANVLTF.

Only a few counts were recorded for this clonotype. V gene TRBV25-1 combines with J gene TRBJ2-3, with D perhaps TRBD1 or TRBD2 (5 bases each). V was clipped by 4 bases and J by 2 bases, with 7 bases between them. The CDR3 length is 13 residues. Germline assignment: CDR1 MGHDK and CDR2 SYGVNS. CDR3 protein: CASSGDATDTQYF. CDR3 DNA sequence: TGTGCCAGCAGTGGGGACGCCACAGATACGCAGTATTTT.

This clonotype was detected only a few times. This chain connects TRBV12-3 or TRBV12-4 to TRBJ1-5; TRBD1 is a possible D gene (5 bases). V dropped 6 bases and J dropped 6 bases, with 15 bases sitting between them. The CDR3 contains 14 residues. CDR3 bases: TGTGCCAGCAGCCATACAGGCCCCAGTCAGCCCCAGCATTTT. This sequence encodes CASSHTGPSQPQHF.

The chain has TRBV10-3 and TRBJ2-5, with D tentatively TRBD1 or TRBD2 (6 bases each). Germline-derived CDR1 and CDR2 are ENHRY and SYGVKD. The length of the CDR3 is 18 residues. Trimming pared 0 bases from V and 5 bases from J, leaving 22 bases between. The CDR3 nucleotides are TGTGCCATCAGTGAGTCGGCGGAGGGGGGCCCCATTTCGGAGACCCAGTACTTC. Translating gives CAISESAEGGPISETQYF.

This chain joins TRBV29-1 and TRBJ2-2; TRBD1 matches 9 bases. This CDR3 contains 16 residues. Germline loops: CDR1 SQVTM, CDR2 ANQGSEA. The V and J ends lost 0 bases and 6 bases, in that order; junction bases with no gene match: 8. The CDR3 region is CSVEDRGQGIAGELFF. The CDR3 DNA follows: TGCAGCGTTGAAGATAGAGGACAGGGGATCGCCGGGGAGCTGTTTTTT.

The genes are TRBV28 and TRBJ2-4, with TRBD1 matching 7 bases. Germline CDR1 reads MDHEN; CDR2 reads SYDVKM. J was trimmed by 2 bases and V by 7 bases; bases with no gene match: 8. This CDR3 contains 15 residues. CDR3 protein: CASTFDRASKNIQYF. In nucleotides, the CDR3 is TGTGCCAGCACCTTCGACAGGGCCTCCAAAAACATTCAGTACTTC.